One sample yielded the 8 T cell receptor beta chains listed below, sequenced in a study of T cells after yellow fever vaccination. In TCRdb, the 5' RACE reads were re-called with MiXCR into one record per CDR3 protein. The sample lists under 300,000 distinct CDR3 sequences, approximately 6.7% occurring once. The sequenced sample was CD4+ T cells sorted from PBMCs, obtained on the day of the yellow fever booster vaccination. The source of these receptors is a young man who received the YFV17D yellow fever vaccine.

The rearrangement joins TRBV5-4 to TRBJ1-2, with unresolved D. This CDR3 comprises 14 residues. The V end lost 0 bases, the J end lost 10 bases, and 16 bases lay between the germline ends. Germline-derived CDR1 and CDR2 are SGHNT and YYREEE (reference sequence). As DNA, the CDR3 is TGTGCCAGCAGCTTGGGACAATTGTTGGGCGTCTACACCTTC. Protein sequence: CASSLGQLLGVYTF.

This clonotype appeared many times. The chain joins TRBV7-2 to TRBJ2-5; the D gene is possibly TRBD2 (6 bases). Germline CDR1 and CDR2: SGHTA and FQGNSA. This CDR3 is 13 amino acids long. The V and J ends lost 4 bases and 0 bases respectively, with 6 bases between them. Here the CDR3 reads CASSWTNQETQYF. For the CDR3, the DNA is TGTGCCAGCAGCTGGACTAACCAAGAGACCCAGTACTTC.

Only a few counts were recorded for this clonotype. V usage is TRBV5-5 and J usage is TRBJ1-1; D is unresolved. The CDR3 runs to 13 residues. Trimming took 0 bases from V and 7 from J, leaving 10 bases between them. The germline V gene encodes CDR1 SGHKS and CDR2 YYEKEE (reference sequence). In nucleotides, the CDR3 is TGTGCCAGCAGCTTGGTGGCCAGGAATGAAGCTTTCTTT. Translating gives CASSLVARNEAFF.

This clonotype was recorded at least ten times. The CDR3 nucleotides are TGTGCCAGCAACAGGGGTCAAGAGACCCAGTACTTC. It yields the protein CASNRGQETQYF. The genes are TRBV7-2 and TRBJ2-5, with 7 bases identical to TRBD1. This CDR3 region has 12 residues. CDR1 is SGHTA, CDR2 FQGNSA, per germline. The junction had 1 base not matched to a gene; V was cut back by 7 bases and J by 2 bases.

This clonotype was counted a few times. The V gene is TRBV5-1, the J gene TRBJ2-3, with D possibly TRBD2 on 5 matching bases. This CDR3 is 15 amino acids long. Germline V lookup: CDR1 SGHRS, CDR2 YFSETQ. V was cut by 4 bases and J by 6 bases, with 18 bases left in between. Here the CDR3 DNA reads TGCGCCAGCAGCGGGAGTTATCAGATGCAGGATACGCAGTATTTT. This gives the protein CASSGSYQMQDTQYF.

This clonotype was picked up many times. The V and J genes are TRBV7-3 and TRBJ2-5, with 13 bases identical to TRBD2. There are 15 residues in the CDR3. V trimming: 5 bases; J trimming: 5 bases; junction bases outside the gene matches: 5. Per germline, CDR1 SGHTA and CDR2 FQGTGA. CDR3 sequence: CASSPTSGRAETQYF. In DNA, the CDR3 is TGTGCCAGCAGCCCAACTAGCGGGAGGGCTGAGACCCAGTACTTC.

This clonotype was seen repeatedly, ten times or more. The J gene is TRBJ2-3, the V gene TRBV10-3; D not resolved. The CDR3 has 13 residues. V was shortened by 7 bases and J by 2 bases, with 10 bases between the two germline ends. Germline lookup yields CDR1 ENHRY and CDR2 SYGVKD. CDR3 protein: CAIKNLDTDTQYF. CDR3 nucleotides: TGTGCCATCAAAAACTTAGACACAGATACGCAGTATTTT.

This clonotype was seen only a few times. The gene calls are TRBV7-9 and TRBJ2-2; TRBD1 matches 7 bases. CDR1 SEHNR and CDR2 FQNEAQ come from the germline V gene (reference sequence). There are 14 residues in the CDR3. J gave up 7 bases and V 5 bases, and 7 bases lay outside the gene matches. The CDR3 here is CASSLGQKFGELFF. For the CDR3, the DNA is TGTGCCAGCAGCCTGGGACAGAAATTCGGGGAGCTGTTTTTT.